The rows below give T cell receptor beta chains drawn from one sample of a study of beta chain features in type 1 diabetes. TCRdb keeps only in-frame clones here, not all; method: immunoSEQ multiplex PCR. The sample has around 600,000 clones, over 10% seen once. The sequencing input was naive CD4+ T cells from blood. All receptors come from a man aged 30 to 45 with type 1 diabetes. CDR3s include the opening cysteine and the closing phenylalanine or tryptophan. The order of the fields is CDR3 length, V gene, clone size, J gene, D gene, CDR3 DNA, CDR3 protein. D genes are given only for firm matches. Clone size is not always given. Where it is, it says once, few, many or a class for expanded clones.

cdr3_length: 20
v_call: TRBV2
clone_size: -
j_call: TRBJ2-5
d_call: TRBD2
cdr3_nt: TGTGCCAGCAGTGACCTAGCGGGGGCTACGGGACTAAACTGGGGAGAGACCCAGTACTTC
cdr3_aa: CASSDLAGATGLNWGETQYF

cdr3_length: 14
v_call: TRBV2
clone_size: -
j_call: TRBJ1-5
d_call: -
cdr3_nt: TGTGCCAGCAGTGTCTGGGGGAGCAATCAGCCCCAGCATTTT
cdr3_aa: CASSVWGSNQPQHF

cdr3_length: 13
v_call: TRBV4-3
clone_size: few
j_call: TRBJ1-5
d_call: -
cdr3_nt: TGCGCCAGCAGCCCCGAAAACAATCAGCCCCAGCATTTT
cdr3_aa: CASSPENNQPQHF

cdr3_length: 15
v_call: TRBV14
clone_size: -
j_call: TRBJ2-3
d_call: -
cdr3_nt: TGTGCCAGCAGCCAAGTAATTCTAGGAGTCTATACGCAGTATTTT
cdr3_aa: CASSQVILGVYTQYF

cdr3_length: 14
v_call: TRBV6-5
clone_size: -
j_call: TRBJ2-7
d_call: TRBD1
cdr3_nt: TGTGCCAGCAGTTCATGGACAGGGGGCGGCGAGCAGTACTTC
cdr3_aa: CASSSWTGGGEQYF

cdr3_length: 11
v_call: TRBV6-6
clone_size: -
j_call: TRBJ2-5
d_call: -
cdr3_nt: TGTGCCAGCGGAGGGGAAGAGACCCAGTACTTC
cdr3_aa: CASGGEETQYF

cdr3_length: 15
v_call: TRBV6-5
clone_size: -
j_call: TRBJ2-7
d_call: TRBD1
cdr3_nt: TGTGCCAGCAGTCACTCGGGACAGGGCACCTACGAGCAGTACTTC
cdr3_aa: CASSHSGQGTYEQYF

cdr3_length: 14
v_call: TRBV10-1
clone_size: -
j_call: TRBJ2-5
d_call: TRBD2
cdr3_nt: TGCGCCAGCAGTGAGGCGGGGGGCCCAGAGACCCAGTACTTC
cdr3_aa: CASSEAGGPETQYF

cdr3_length: 15
v_call: TRBV4-1
clone_size: few
j_call: TRBJ2-1
d_call: -
cdr3_nt: TGCGCCAGCAGCCAAAGGACCTTGGAATGGGATGAGCAGTTCTTC
cdr3_aa: CASSQRTLEWDEQFF

cdr3_length: 15
v_call: TRBV30
clone_size: few
j_call: TRBJ2-3
d_call: -
cdr3_nt: TGTGCCTGGAGTGTACGGCTAGGTCACACAGATACGCAGTATTTT
cdr3_aa: CAWSVRLGHTDTQYF

cdr3_length: 13
v_call: TRBV29-1
clone_size: -
j_call: TRBJ1-2
d_call: -
cdr3_nt: TGCAGCGTTGAACGGACAGCCCAATATGGCTACACCTTC
cdr3_aa: CSVERTAQYGYTF

cdr3_length: 16
v_call: TRBV29-1
clone_size: -
j_call: TRBJ2-4
d_call: -
cdr3_nt: TGCAGCGTTGAAGATCTTCGTGGGGCAACCAAAAACATTCAGTACTTC
cdr3_aa: CSVEDLRGATKNIQYF

cdr3_length: 14
v_call: TRBV5-1
clone_size: -
j_call: TRBJ1-4
d_call: -
cdr3_nt: TGCGCCAGCAGCTCCCGCGGGGGGGATGAAAAACTGTTTTTT
cdr3_aa: CASSSRGGDEKLFF